One and the same sample provided the 4 T cell receptor beta chains below, sequenced in a study of T cells in Graves' hyperthyroidism and ophthalmopathy (dated by TCRdb to the late 2010s). The method behind the library was multiplex PCR. This sample was sequenced with an Illumina HiSeq 2000. TCR beta CDR3 regions were amplified from RNA transcripts. A first-round RT-PCR of the TCR CDR3 used the HTBI primer set with the Qiagen OneStep RT-PCR kit. TCRdb trimmed the raw reads at Q25, called clones with MiXCR and kept productive beta chains. Merged by CDR3 protein, the rows form single entries marked with the most common genes and DNA. Within this sample are about 580,000 distinct CDR3 sequences, with under 60% of them counted one time only. The top ten hold roughly 7.7% of the sample. The sequenced material came from peripheral blood or thyroid tissue (not recorded which). These receptors all come from a woman aged 18-30 years with Graves' hyperthyroidism.

This chain joins TRBV2 and TRBJ2-7; 8 nucleotides match TRBD1. Germline V gene data show CDR1 as SNHLY and CDR2 as FYNNEI. The CDR3 has 14 residues. Germline trimming cut 5 bases from V and 6 bases from J; bases unmatched to any gene: 9. CDR3 protein: CASSYYGTGREQYF. As DNA, the CDR3 is TGTGCCAGCAGTTACTATGGGACAGGCCGCGAGCAGTACTTC.

Many counts were recorded for this clonotype. The chain is built from TRBV12-3 or TRBV12-4 and TRBJ1-1; 9 nucleotides agree with TRBD1. CDR3 size: 16 residues. With 7 bases clipped from V and 5 bases from J, the junction kept 14 bases outside the gene matches. CDR3 bases: TGTGCCAGCACTCTCAGCTGGGACAGGGTAGAGACTGAAGCTTTCTTT. This codes for CASTLSWDRVETEAFF.

The table lists this clonotype with many counts. The gene calls are TRBV24-1 and TRBJ2-2; D is possibly TRBD2 (7 bases). CDR3 length: 18 amino acids. The germline V and J ends were trimmed by 3 bases and 4 bases, with 20 bases remaining between them. Germline-derived CDR1 and CDR2 are KGHDR and SFDVKD. CDR3 sequence reads: CATSDPRRGAMGTGELFF. The CDR3 DNA reads as TGTGCCACCAGTGATCCGCGTCGGGGGGCTATGGGCACCGGGGAGCTGTTTTTT.

This clonotype was observed many times. The genes are TRBV19 and TRBJ1-4, with no clear D. V lost 5 bases to trimming and J lost 0 bases, with 13 bases between them. Germline V gene sequence: CDR1 LNHDA, CDR2 SQIVND (reference sequence). The CDR3 covers 16 residues. In nucleotides, the CDR3 is TGTGCCAGTAGTCCCTACGAGGCTGCAACTAATGAAAAACTGTTTTTT. This translates into CASSPYEAATNEKLFF.